Presented here are 10 T cell receptor beta chains from one specimen sequenced in a study of regulatory T cells in long-lasting Graves disease. Building of the TCR beta libraries involved iRepertoire HTBI primers and Arm-PCR of CDR3 regions. TCRdb processed the multiplex PCR reads anew with MiXCR; each CDR3 protein has one entry. The profile shows a few hundred thousand distinct CDR3 sequences, roughly 25% of them singletons. Described time point: persistent/refractory GD, antithyroid drugs over 5 years with positive TRAb. There was RNA extracted from PBMCs, and the TCR library was made from it. The material sequenced was peripheral blood mononuclear cells (PBMCs), taken when the disease was refractory, from a patient treated with antithyroid drugs. Source of these receptors: a woman between 40 and 50 years old with Graves disease.

The V gene is TRBV2, the J gene TRBJ2-1; 11 bases fit TRBD2. This CDR3 comprises 14 residues. J was trimmed by 4 bases and V by 7 bases; bases with no gene match: 3. The germline V gene has CDR1 SNHLY and CDR2 FYNNEI. The CDR3, as DNA: TGTGCCAGCACTACTAGCGGGAGTTACAATGAGCAGTTCTTC. Its translation: CASTTSGSYNEQFF.

This clonotype has a count of ten or more. The V and J genes are TRBV10-3 and TRBJ1-5; 9 bases are a match to TRBD1. V lost 8 bases, J lost 4 bases, and 0 bases stayed unmatched. The germline gives CDR1 ENHRY, CDR2 SYGVKD. This CDR3 region has 12 residues. CDR3 nucleotide sequence: TGTGCCATCGGGACAGGGAATCAGCCCCAGCATTTT. This codes for CAIGTGNQPQHF.

This sequence joins TRBV27 and TRBJ2-7; 8 bases map to TRBD1. Per germline, CDR1 MNHEY and CDR2 SMNVEV (reference sequence). Trimming at V came to 3 bases and at J to 5 bases, leaving 12 bases not matched to a gene. This CDR3 contains 16 residues. DNA for the CDR3: TGTGCCAGCAGTTTTCTTCTCCAGGGGGCGCGTCACGAGCAGTACTTC. Translation: CASSFLLQGARHEQYF.

This clonotype turned up a few times. The chain combines TRBV10-2 with TRBJ2-7, with D unresolved. The germline V and J ends were trimmed by 3 bases and 1 base, with 10 bases remaining between them. Germline V gene data show CDR1 as WSHSY and CDR2 as SAAADI. The CDR3 length is 14 residues. CDR3 residues: CASSDRVNSYEQYF. Here the CDR3 DNA reads TGCGCCAGCAGTGATCGAGTGAATTCCTACGAGCAGTACTTC.

With regard to this clonotype: A much larger clone lies one base from this, so it may be a read error. The chain joins TRBV2 to TRBJ2-7; D remains unclear. This CDR3 is built from 11 residues. Germline CDR1 reads SNHLY; CDR2 reads FYNNEI. CDR3 residues: CAGSPPGEQYF. For the CDR3, the DNA is TGTGCCGGCAGTCCCCCCGGCGAGCAGTACTTC.

The chain's CDR3 is CASSLTGNNASPLHF. The CDR3 nucleotides are TGTGCCAGCAGTTTAACGGGAAACAACGCCTCACCCCTCCACTTT. V and J are TRBV27 and TRBJ1-6; the D is unclear. Germline values: CDR1 MNHEY, CDR2 SMNVEV (reference sequence). This CDR3 region has 15 residues. V lost 2 bases, J lost 10 bases, and 15 bases lay in between.

Concerning this clonotype itself: At one boundary the junction diverges from the germline segment, which might be a read error. This chain connects TRBV25-1 to TRBJ1-3, with 7 bases fitting TRBD1. The CDR3 runs 16 residues. Germline CDR1 MGHDK, CDR2 SYGVNS. The DNA for the CDR3 is TGTGCCAGCAGTGACAACCGGGACTCAGGGGGAAACACCATTTATTTT. This sequence encodes CASSDNRDSGGNTIYF.

This clonotype occurred many times. This chain uses TRBV7-9 with TRBJ2-7; D unclear. In germline, CDR1 is SEHNR, CDR2 FQNEAQ (reference sequence). This CDR3 is 11 amino acids long. With 5 bases removed from V and 0 bases from J, the gap between germline ends came to 2 bases. The CDR3 sequence: CASSNSYEQYF. CDR3 DNA sequence: TGTGCCAGCAGCAACTCCTACGAGCAGTACTTC.

This clonotype has ten or more counts. The V and J genes are TRBV7-2 and TRBJ2-7; D is unclear. V lost 5 bases to trimming and J lost 5 bases, with 22 bases between them. Per the germline V gene, CDR1 is SGHTA and CDR2 is FQGNSA. This CDR3 spans 16 amino acids. In nucleotides, the CDR3 is TGTGCCAGCAGCCCAAGAATTGCTGCGATGATGGACGAGCAGTACTTC. Protein: CASSPRIAAMMDEQYF.

In this sample, this clonotype turned up many times. J is TRBJ2-5 and V is TRBV7-8; 8 nucleotides align to TRBD2. V lost 2 bases to trimming and J lost 3 bases; unmatched junction nucleotides: 5. In germline, CDR1 is SGHVS, CDR2 FQNEAQ. This CDR3 spans 15 amino acids. The CDR3 DNA sequence: TGTGCCAGCAGCTTACGAGCGGGAGAGGAAGAGACCCAGTACTTC. Translating it yields CASSLRAGEEETQYF.